These 32 T cell receptor beta chains came from one sample sequenced in a study of neurological immune-mediated disorders. The time point is: longitudinal time-point 3. TCRdb reanalysed the 5' RACE reads using MiXCR and keeps one entry per CDR3 protein. The table shows tens of thousands of distinct CDR3 sequences, with roughly 8.8% occurring only once. Material: PBMCs. These receptors came from a woman between 35 and 50 years old in good health.

This clonotype has only one observation. The rearrangement links TRBV12-3 or TRBV12-4 to TRBJ2-2; 7 bases match TRBD2. The CDR3 spans 15 residues. V was pared by 6 bases and J by 6 bases, with 10 bases of the junction left unmatched. The CDR3 loop is CASSPGLGRAGELFF. CDR3 in DNA: TGTGCCAGCAGCCCCGGACTAGGCAGGGCCGGGGAGCTGTTTTTT.

This clonotype has at least ten counts. This chain connects TRBV5-5 to TRBJ2-6, with D tentatively TRBD1 (6 bases). Trimming pared 0 bases from V and 0 bases from J, leaving 13 bases between. This CDR3 comprises 18 residues. The germline gives CDR1 SGHKS, CDR2 YYEKEE (reference sequence). The CDR3 nucleotides are TGTGCCAGCAGCTTGGTCGGACAGCTCAGCTCTGGGGCCAACGTCCTGACTTTC. This translates into CASSLVGQLSSGANVLTF.

This clonotype has ten or more counts. The V gene is TRBV7-9, the J gene TRBJ2-2, with TRBD1 identical over 9 bases. This CDR3 is built from 17 residues. Losses at the gene ends were 4 bases for V and 5 bases for J; bases not matched to a gene: 11. CDR1 is SEHNR, CDR2 FQNEAQ, per germline (reference sequence). CDR3 sequence: CASSSGTGQGETGELFF. CDR3 DNA: TGTGCCAGCAGCTCTGGGACGGGACAGGGTGAAACCGGGGAGCTGTTTTTT.

This clonotype was seen a handful of times. The chain joins TRBV6-6 to TRBJ1-1, with 8 bases aligning to TRBD1. V dropped 7 bases and J dropped 5; count of bases not matched to a gene: 12. In germline, CDR1 is MNHNY, CDR2 SVGAGI (reference sequence). The CDR3 has 15 amino acids. Here the CDR3 reads CASTLMTGAGTEAFF. CDR3 coding DNA: TGTGCCAGCACCTTGATGACAGGGGCTGGGACTGAAGCTTTCTTT.

In this sample, this clonotype turned up many times. This chain connects TRBV20-1 to TRBJ1-3; tentatively, D is TRBD1 (5 bases). Germline loops: CDR1 DFQATT, CDR2 SNEGSKA (reference sequence). CDR3 length: 15 amino acids. V lost 1 base and J 0 bases, leaving 10 bases between the germline ends. CDR3 in DNA: TGCAGTGCTAGAGCCGGGGGGAGCTCTGGAAACACCATATATTTT. It encodes CSARAGGSSGNTIYF.

The sample holds a few counts of this clonotype. The chain links TRBV29-1 to TRBJ2-7; the D is unclear. Per the germline V gene, CDR1 is SQVTM and CDR2 is ANQGSEA. Trimming took 6 bases from V and 2 from J, leaving 11 bases between them. The CDR3 totals 12 residues. The CDR3 nucleotides are TGCAGCGTAATGTGGCAGCCCTACGAGCAGTACTTC. Amino acids: CSVMWQPYEQYF.

In this sample, this clonotype turned up many times. CDR3: CASSLVGGGGYTF. In DNA form, the CDR3 reads TGTGCCAGCAGCTTGGTAGGAGGTGGAGGCTACACCTTC. This chain links TRBV5-5 with TRBJ1-2; D ambiguous. V dropped 0 bases and J dropped 8 bases, with 11 bases sitting between them. CDR3 length: 13 amino acids. Germline values: CDR1 SGHKS, CDR2 YYEKEE (reference sequence).

The CDR3 region has the DNA TGTGCCAGCAGGACACGGGACGGTTCCTACGAGCAGTACTTC. It is translated as CASRTRDGSYEQYF. This chain links TRBV6-1 with TRBJ2-7, with D perhaps given as TRBD1 or TRBD2 (5 bases each). Deletions cut 6 bases from V and 1 base from J, with 13 bases between. CDR1 MNHNS and CDR2 SASEGT come from the germline V gene. There are 14 residues in the CDR3.

The CDR3 DNA reads TGTGCCAGCACTCTCCCGGGCAGGGGACCCCTTAGGCAGTATTTT. This translates into CASTLPGRGPLRQYF. This chain links TRBV7-2 with TRBJ2-3, with D possibly TRBD1 on 6 matching bases. The CDR3 is 15 residues long. CDR1 is SGHTA and CDR2 is FQGNSA in the germline V gene. The V and J ends lost 7 bases and 11 bases respectively, with 25 bases between them.

There are many counts of this clonotype. The chain has TRBV3-1 and TRBJ2-2; 10 nucleotides line up with TRBD2. CDR3 size: 18 residues. Germline V CDR1 and CDR2: LGHDT, YNNKEL (reference sequence). V was pared by 3 bases and J by 5 bases, with 12 bases of the junction left unmatched. In nucleotides, the CDR3 is TGTGCCAGCAGCCATACGACTATTAGCGGGAGGCGGACCGGGGAGCTGTTTTTT. It translates to CASSHTTISGRRTGELFF.

This clonotype was counted at least ten times. The rearrangement joins TRBV6-2 or TRBV6-3 to TRBJ2-1; 11 bases align to TRBD1. CDR1 and CDR2 (germline): MNHEY, SVGEGT. After removal of 6 bases from V and 6 bases from J, the junction contained 7 bases not matched to a gene. The CDR3 covers 15 residues. The CDR3 loop reads CASRGDRGFGNEQFF. The CDR3 DNA follows: TGTGCCAGCAGGGGGGACAGGGGGTTCGGCAATGAGCAGTTCTTC.

This clonotype appeared many times. The chain carries TRBV3-1 and TRBJ2-2; possibly TRBD2 for D (6 bases). The CDR3 is made up of 14 amino acids. V gave up 0 bases and J gave up 5 bases, with 7 bases separating them. Germline assignment: CDR1 LGHDT and CDR2 YNNKEL (reference sequence). Written as DNA, the CDR3 is TGTGCCAGCAGCCAAGACGGAGGGACCGGGGAGCTGTTTTTT. Protein sequence: CASSQDGGTGELFF.

The table lists this clonotype with many counts. This sequence joins TRBV12-3 or TRBV12-4 and TRBJ1-2; a weak D match, TRBD1 (5 bases). The CDR3 consists of 14 residues. V lost 6 bases and J lost 3, with 14 bases in between. Here the CDR3 reads CASSARGKHYGYTF. The DNA of the CDR3 is TGTGCCAGCAGCGCTCGGGGGAAGCACTATGGCTACACCTTC.

This clonotype was seen at least ten times. The chain combines TRBV5-1 with TRBJ2-7, with a tentative D call TRBD1 (5 bases). CDR1 SGHRS and CDR2 YFSETQ come from the germline V gene. Trimming took off 4 bases at V and 2 bases at J, with 10 bases between the two ends. CDR3 size: 13 residues. CDR3 amino acids: CASSLRQTYEQYF. The CDR3 bases are TGCGCCAGCAGCCTAAGACAGACCTACGAGCAGTACTTC.

This clonotype was detected many times. DNA for the CDR3: TGTGCCAGCAGGCCACAGGGGTCTCGTGGTGGCTACACCTTC. Translated: CASRPQGSRGGYTF. This sequence joins TRBV11-2 and TRBJ1-2; TRBD1 aligns across 7 bases. Germline lookup yields CDR1 SGHAT and CDR2 FQNNGV. The junction had 11 bases not matched to a gene; V was cut back by 6 bases and J by 7 bases. CDR3 length: 14 residues.

This clonotype was detected ten times or more. The CDR3 coding sequence is TGCGCCAGCAGCCATCACGATGGACAGTTTCTTTATGAAAAACTGTTTTTT. Protein product: CASSHHDGQFLYEKLFF. The chain combines TRBV4-3 with TRBJ1-4; D is perhaps TRBD1 (6 bases). CDR1 and CDR2 (germline): LGHNA, YSLEER. The ends were cut back, 3 bases at V and 6 bases at J, with 20 bases in the middle. The CDR3 is made up of 17 amino acids.

This clonotype has at least ten counts. The chain uses TRBV9 and TRBJ2-1; 10 positions match TRBD2. The V segment lost 4 bases and the J segment 0 bases; nucleotides outside the gene matches: 13. CDR1 is SGDLS, CDR2 YYNGEE, per germline. The CDR3 is 19 amino acids. Written as DNA, the CDR3 is TGTGCCAGCAGCCCTCGACTAAGCGGGGGGGACAGCTCCTACAATGAGCAGTTCTTC. Encoded protein: CASSPRLSGGDSSYNEQFF.

Ten or more counts support this clonotype. The rearrangement joins TRBV21-1 to TRBJ1-4; TRBD1 was called by the table and not checked on the DNA. TRBV21-1 represents a pseudogene. The CDR3 loop spans 18 amino acids. CDR3 region: CASSKSTDRGPPGEKLFF. The CDR3 DNA sequence: TGTGCCAGCAGCAAGTCGACGGACAGGGGGCCTCCTGGGGAAAAACTGTTTTTT.

This clonotype has ten or more counts. The J gene is TRBJ2-1, the V gene TRBV4-3, with D perhaps assigned TRBD1 or TRBD2 (5 bases each). Trimming removed 2 bases from V and 8 bases from J, with 22 bases in between. Germline loops: CDR1 LGHNA, CDR2 YSLEER. The CDR3 is 17 residues long. The CDR3 spells CASSQKGAGLSNDEQFF. The DNA of the CDR3 is TGCGCCAGCAGCCAAAAAGGGGCCGGACTTAGTAACGATGAGCAGTTCTTC.

This chain links TRBV5-5 with TRBJ1-2, with D tentatively TRBD1 (5 bases). The CDR3 is made up of 15 amino acids. Germline-derived CDR1 and CDR2 are SGHKS and YYEKEE (reference sequence). Trimming left V 5 bases short and J 0 bases short, with 14 bases between. The CDR3 reads CASRYWDRANYGYTF. The CDR3 DNA reads TGTGCCAGCAGGTACTGGGACCGGGCTAACTATGGCTACACCTTC. The full variable domain, in which reference TRBV5-5 and TRBJ1-2 provide the parts outside the CDR3, is DAGVTQSPTHLIKTRGQQVTLRCSPISGHKSVSWYQQVLGQGPQFIFQYYEKEERGRGNFPDRFSARQFPNYSSELNVNALLLGDSALYLCASRYWDRANYGYTFGSGTRLTVV.

This clonotype was observed many times. The chain carries TRBV5-6 and TRBJ1-1; D is unresolved. V was cut by 3 bases and J by 1 base, with 10 bases left in between. The V gene's germline CDR1 is SGHDT and CDR2 YYEEEE. The CDR3 consists of 14 residues. CDR3 sequence: CASSSRPGNTEAFF. The CDR3 DNA is TGTGCCAGCAGCTCCCGGCCGGGGAACACTGAAGCTTTCTTT.

Ten or more counts support this clonotype. DNA for the CDR3: TGCGCCAGCAGCCAAGATGGGGGAGGGGGGGAAAATCAGCCCCAGCATTTT. Amino acid sequence: CASSQDGGGGENQPQHF. The chain carries TRBV4-1 and TRBJ1-5, with D perhaps TRBD1 (6 bases). This CDR3 is built from 17 residues. Trimming took 0 bases from V and 4 from J, leaving 16 bases between them. Germline values: CDR1 MGHRA, CDR2 YSYEKL.

The J gene is TRBJ2-3, the V gene TRBV5-6, with 7 bases fitting TRBD1. Trimming at V came to 2 bases and at J to 2 bases, leaving 11 bases not matched to a gene. The CDR3 is made up of 17 amino acids. Germline V gives CDR1 SGHDT, CDR2 YYEEEE. The CDR3 sequence is CASSFSLLTGLTDTQYF. DNA for the CDR3: TGTGCCAGCAGCTTCTCCCTCCTGACAGGGCTCACAGATACGCAGTATTTT.

This clonotype was detected a few times. This may arise from a read error, as a much more abundant clone is one base away. This chain links TRBV7-2 with TRBJ2-6; D assignment may be TRBD1 or TRBD2 (6 bases each). Between the trimmed V and J ends, which lost 5 bases and 1 base, there was a span of 15 bases. This CDR3 spans 17 amino acids. Per the germline V gene, CDR1 is SGHTA and CDR2 is FQGNSA. The CDR3 loop reads CASSPLGGSSGANVLTF. The CDR3 bases are TGTGCCAGCAGCCCGTTAGGGGGGTCGTCTGGGGCCAACGTCCTGACTTTC.

The rearrangement links TRBV5-1 to TRBJ2-5; 15 positions match TRBD2. CDR3 length equals 18 residues. Germline CDR1 SGHRS, CDR2 YFSETQ. V gave up 2 bases and J gave up 2 bases; unmatched junction bases: 7. Here the CDR3 reads CASSFYSGLAGGQETQYF. CDR3 bases: TGCGCCAGCAGCTTCTATTCAGGACTAGCGGGGGGGCAAGAGACCCAGTACTTC. The variable domain in full, with the rest retrieved from reference TRBV5-1 and TRBJ2-5, is KAGVTQTPRYLIKTRGQQVTLSCSPISGHRSVSWYQQTPGQGLQFLFEYFSETQRNKGNFPGRFSGRQFSNSRSEMNVSTLELGDSALYLCASSFYSGLAGGQETQYFGPGTRLLVL.

Ten or more counts support this clonotype. The chain employs TRBV12-3 or TRBV12-4 and TRBJ2-1, with TRBD2 identical over 12 bases. CDR3 length: 15 residues. J gave up 4 bases and V 6 bases, and 4 bases lay outside the gene matches. The CDR3 spells CASRLTSGGYNEQFF. In DNA, the CDR3 is TGTGCCAGCAGACTGACTAGCGGGGGATACAATGAGCAGTTCTTC.

In this sample, this clonotype turned up many times. The chain has TRBV5-6 and TRBJ1-2; D gene uncertain. V was trimmed by 0 bases and J by 3 bases, leaving 3 bases between them. Looked up from germline, CDR1 is SGHDT and CDR2 is YYEEEE. There are 12 residues in the CDR3. CDR3 loop: CASSLADYGYTF. The DNA for the CDR3 is TGTGCCAGCAGCTTGGCTGACTATGGCTACACCTTC.

There are many counts of this clonotype. This chain connects TRBV29-1 to TRBJ2-2, with D maybe TRBD1 (6 bases). This CDR3 spans 14 amino acids. Trimming left V 7 bases short and J 0 bases short, with 12 bases between. The V gene's germline CDR1 is SQVTM and CDR2 ANQGSEA. The CDR3 loop reads CSAKTGPNTGELFF. CDR3 DNA sequence: TGCAGCGCGAAGACAGGACCGAACACCGGGGAGCTGTTTTTT.

This clonotype showed up many times. The chain links TRBV7-2 to TRBJ2-7; TRBD2 matches 9 bases. The V gene's germline CDR1 is SGHTA and CDR2 FQGNSA. The CDR3 spans 13 residues. Trimming cost V 7 bases and J 4 bases; bases outside gene matches: 5. The CDR3 protein is CASNGLAKYEQYF. DNA of the CDR3: TGTGCCAGCAACGGACTAGCGAAATACGAGCAGTACTTC.

This clonotype has ten or more counts. J is TRBJ2-7 and V is TRBV11-3; 8 bases match TRBD1. Germline-derived CDR1 and CDR2 are SGHNT and YENEEA. The CDR3 contains 14 residues. J lost 0 bases, V lost 5 bases, and 3 bases had no gene match. As DNA, the CDR3 is TGTGCCAGCAGCCGGGACAGGAGCTCCTACGAGCAGTACTTC. As protein: CASSRDRSSYEQYF.

Within the sample, this clonotype is medium-sized. The chain employs TRBV10-3 and TRBJ2-7; D not resolved. The CDR3 is made up of 14 amino acids. V was shortened by 4 bases and J by 5 bases, with 15 bases between the two germline ends. Germline CDR1 is ENHRY and CDR2 is SYGVKD. The DNA of the CDR3 is TGTGCCATCAGTGGCGATAATACACAGAACGAGCAGTACTTC. This gives the protein CAISGDNTQNEQYF.

This sequence joins TRBV30 and TRBJ2-2; D is unclear. V lost 2 bases to trimming and J lost 1 base, with 2 bases between them. Germline CDR1 is GTSNPN and CDR2 is SVGIG (reference sequence). The CDR3 runs 12 residues. CDR3 DNA: TGTGCCTGGAGTATGAACACCGGGGAGCTGTTTTTT. Protein product: CAWSMNTGELFF. Supplemented by reference TRBV30 and TRBJ2-2, the full variable domain reads SQTIHQWPATLVQPVGSPLSLECTVEGTSNPNLYWYRQAAGRGLQLLFYSVGIGQISSEVPQNLSASRPQDRQFILSSKKLLLSDSGFYLCAWSMNTGELFFGEGSRLTVL.